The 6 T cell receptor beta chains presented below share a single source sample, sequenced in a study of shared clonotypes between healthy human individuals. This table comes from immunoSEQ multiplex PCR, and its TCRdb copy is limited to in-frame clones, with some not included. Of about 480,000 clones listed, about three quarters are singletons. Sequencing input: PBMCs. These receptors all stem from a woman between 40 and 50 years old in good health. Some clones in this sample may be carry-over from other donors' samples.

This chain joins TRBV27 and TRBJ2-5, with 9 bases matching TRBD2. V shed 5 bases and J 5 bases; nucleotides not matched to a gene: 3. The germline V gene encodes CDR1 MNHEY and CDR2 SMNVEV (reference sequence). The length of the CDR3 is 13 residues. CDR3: CASSLAGTETQYF. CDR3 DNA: TGTGCCAGCAGTCTAGCGGGAACGGAGACCCAGTACTTC.

The CDR3 region is CASSLAAGVGDTQYF. The CDR3 nucleotides read TGTGCCAGCAGCTTAGCGGCGGGAGTGGGAGATACGCAGTATTTT. The rearrangement joins TRBV7-9 to TRBJ2-3; 7 bases align to TRBD2. Germline CDR1 is SEHNR and CDR2 is FQNEAQ (reference sequence). With V trimmed by 0 bases and J by 5 bases, 5 bases remained unmatched. CDR3 size: 15 residues.

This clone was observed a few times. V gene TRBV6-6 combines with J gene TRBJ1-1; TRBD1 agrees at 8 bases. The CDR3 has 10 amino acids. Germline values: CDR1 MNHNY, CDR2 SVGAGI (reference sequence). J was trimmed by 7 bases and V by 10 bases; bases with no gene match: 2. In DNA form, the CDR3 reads TGTGCCACAGACAGGGGTGAAGCTTTCTTT. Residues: CATDRGEAFF.

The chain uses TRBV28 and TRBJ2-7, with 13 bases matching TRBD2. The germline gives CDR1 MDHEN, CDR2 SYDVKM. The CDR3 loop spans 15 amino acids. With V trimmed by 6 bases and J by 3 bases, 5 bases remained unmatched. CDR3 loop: CASSRRLAGGYEQYF. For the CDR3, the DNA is TGTGCCAGCAGCCGTAGACTAGCGGGAGGCTACGAGCAGTACTTC.

In DNA, the CDR3 is TGTGCCACCAAAAAGCCCGGGACAGGCAGGGTAACCATATATTTT. Its protein is CATKKPGTGRVTIYF. The chain uses TRBV28 and TRBJ1-3; TRBD1 aligns across 8 bases. CDR3 size: 15 residues. Germline V gene data show CDR1 as MDHEN and CDR2 as SYDVKM. J gave up 10 bases and V 10 bases, and 18 bases lay outside the gene matches.

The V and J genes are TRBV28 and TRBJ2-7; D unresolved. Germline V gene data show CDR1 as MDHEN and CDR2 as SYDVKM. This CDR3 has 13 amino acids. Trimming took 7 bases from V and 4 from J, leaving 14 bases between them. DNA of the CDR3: TGTGCCAGCACCTTAGGTGGCTATTACGAGCAGTACTTC. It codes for CASTLGGYYEQYF.